The source of this T cell receptor beta chain is a study of blood T cell repertoires in COVID-19. Background on the study: PBMCs, B-cell-depleted T cells, or T cells were the source of the cDNA or gDNA that made up the material.

This CDR3 has 14 residues. Between the trimmed V and J ends, which lost 0 bases and 0 bases, there was a span of 6 bases. Germline lookup yields CDR1 SGDLS and CDR2 YYNGEE. All enrollees were about 18 to 100 years old and from around 25 US areas. Assignment of participants to cohorts was predicated upon participant-reported clinical history. This table comes from immunoSEQ multiplex PCR, and its TCRdb copy is limited to in-frame clones, with some not included. The sample lists 200,000 to 250,000 clones, about 90% occurring once. Input material: PBMCs or T cells enriched from blood (not recorded which). The chain links TRBV9 to TRBJ1-1; D is uncertain. The receptor was isolated from a woman under 40 with acute COVID-19. The CDR3 here is CASSVVPVNTEAFF. DNA for the CDR3: TGTGCCAGCAGCGTAGTTCCCGTGAACACTGAAGCTTTCTTT.